These T cell receptor beta chains were read from a single sample in a study of a mutant IDH1 vaccine in newly diagnosed glioma. The data were produced by immunoSEQ multiplex PCR, yet TCRdb's version contains in-frame clones alone and is incomplete. The sample lists about 65,000 clones, 85% occurring once. These TCRs' antigens remain unknown. The input for sequencing was PBMCs, taken from a glioma patient whose treatment included an IDH1 peptide vaccine. The receptors derive from a man between 25 and 39 years old with glioma. CDR3s include the opening cysteine and the closing phenylalanine or tryptophan. A D gene is named only where the DNA matches it firmly. Where a row states a size, it is once, few, many or the class of an expanded clone; other rows omit it.

TGTGCCAGCTCAACCGGGACAGGGATGGTAGGCTACACCTTC | CASSTGTGMVGYTF | . | TRBD1 | TRBJ1-2 | TRBV18
TGTGCCAGCAGTTGGGGCCCGGGACAAACTGCCTACACCTTC | CASSWGPGQTAYTF | . | . | TRBJ1-2 | TRBV6-1
TGTGCCAGCAGACAGACAGGGAGGGATATTGAGACCCAGTACTTC | CASRQTGRDIETQYF | . | . | TRBJ2-5 | TRBV28
TGTGCCAGCGCATTCCCCGGGACTAGCGGGGGCCTCGAGCAGTACTTC | CASAFPGTSGGLEQYF | . | TRBD2 | TRBJ2-7 | TRBV16
TGCGCCAGCAGCGTGCCGACAGCGGAAGAGACCCAGTACTTC | CASSVPTAEETQYF | . | . | TRBJ2-5 | TRBV5-1
TGTGCCAGCAGTTTACAGGGATTGCCGGGAAACACCATATATTTT | CASSLQGLPGNTIYF | . | . | TRBJ1-3 | TRBV11-3
TGTGCCAGCAGCTTACAGAGCACAGATACGCAGTATTTT | CASSLQSTDTQYF | . | . | TRBJ2-3 | TRBV7-9
TGTGCCAGCAGCTTGGGTAGCGGGGGCACAGCAGATACGCAGTATTTT | CASSLGSGGTADTQYF | once | TRBD2 | TRBJ2-3 | TRBV5-5
TGTGCCAGCAGTTACCCGGGACCGGGCCGAGAGACCCAGTACTTC | CASSYPGPGRETQYF | . | . | TRBJ2-5 | TRBV6-6
TGTGCCAGCAGCCAACACCAGAGCTCCTACAATGAGCAGTTCTTC | CASSQHQSSYNEQFF | . | . | TRBJ2-1 | TRBV4-2
TGTGCCTGGAGTGTAAGGGCAGGGGGCGGGCAGTACTTC | CAWSVRAGGGQYF | . | TRBD1 | TRBJ2-7 | TRBV30
TGTGCCAGCTCACCACCGAAGGCCAAGGCGAACACTGAAGCTTTCTTT | CASSPPKAKANTEAFF | . | . | TRBJ1-1 | TRBV18
TGCGCCAGCCAAGGGTTTTCCTACGAGCAGTACTTC | CASQGFSYEQYF | . | . | TRBJ2-7 | TRBV5-1
TGTGCCAGCAGACGACTAGCGGGGACATTCACAGATACGCAGTATTTT | CASRRLAGTFTDTQYF | once | TRBD2 | TRBJ2-3 | TRBV2
TGCGCCAGCAGCTTGGCGGGGACTAACCGGGCCGAATACTTC | CASSLAGTNRAEYF | . | TRBD2 | TRBJ2-5 | TRBV5-1
TGTGCCAGCAGTTCAGCCGACAGGGATTACAATGAGCAGTTCTTC | CASSSADRDYNEQFF | . | TRBD1 | TRBJ2-1 | TRBV28
TGTGCCAGTAGTGACCGGGTCCAGAATTCACCCCTCCACTTT | CASSDRVQNSPLHF | . | . | TRBJ1-6 | TRBV19
TGTGCCAGCTCACCAGCAGGTGGGGCCAACGTCCTGACTTTC | CASSPAGGANVLTF | . | . | TRBJ2-6 | TRBV18
TGTGCCATTGGGCCTGAGGGCGGGGGTTTATCGACCGGGGAGCTGTTTTTT | CAIGPEGGGLSTGELFF | . | TRBD2 | TRBJ2-2 | TRBV10-3
TGTGCCAGCATCCTCCCTAGCGGGGCATACAATGAGCAGTTCTTC | CASILPSGAYNEQFF | . | TRBD2 | TRBJ2-1 | TRBV2
TGTGCCAGCACCGCGGGGGCCGGGGAGCTGTTTTTT | CASTAGAGELFF | . | TRBD2 | TRBJ2-2 | TRBV4-2
TGTGCCAGCCTCTACCGGGCCGAAGCTAACTATGGCTACACCTTC | CASLYRAEANYGYTF | . | . | TRBJ1-2 | TRBV19
TGTGCCAGCACCGTAGAGGGACAGATACCCAATCAGCCCCAGCATTTT | CASTVEGQIPNQPQHF | . | TRBD1 | TRBJ1-5 | TRBV28
TGTGCCAGCAGTTTAAGAGTCAGGGGGCGAGGAAGCAATCAGCCCCAGCATTTT | CASSLRVRGRGSNQPQHF | . | TRBD1 | TRBJ1-5 | TRBV27
TGTGCCAGCGGTGGCAGAACCTACGAGCAGTACTTC | CASGGRTYEQYF | . | . | TRBJ2-7 | TRBV2
TGTGCCAGCAGTGGGGACAGCCGAAACACTGAAGCTTTCTTT | CASSGDSRNTEAFF | . | TRBD1 | TRBJ1-1 | TRBV6-4
TGCGCCAGCAGCTTGGTGGGACAGGGCACAGATACGCAGTATTTT | CASSLVGQGTDTQYF | . | TRBD1 | TRBJ2-3 | TRBV5-1
TGTGCCAGCACCCGGGACTTTAATCAGCCCCAGCATTTT | CASTRDFNQPQHF | . | . | TRBJ1-5 | TRBV2
TGTGCCAGCAGTTTATCCCGCCTCGACAGAAAAAACACCGGGGAGCTGTTTTTT | CASSLSRLDRKNTGELFF | . | . | TRBJ2-2 | TRBV28
TGTGCCTGGAGTAGGGGGCAGGAAAACTACGCGAACACCGGGGAGCTGTTTTTT | CAWSRGQENYANTGELFF | once | TRBD1 | TRBJ2-2 | TRBV30
TGTGCCAGCACTGGACTCAGAAGCGACACCGGGGAGCTGTTTTTT | CASTGLRSDTGELFF | . | . | TRBJ2-2 | TRBV2
TGCGCCAGCAGTGAACGACAGGGTGGGTTTGGCTATGGCTACACCTTC | CASSERQGGFGYGYTF | few | TRBD1 | TRBJ1-2 | TRBV10-2
TGTGCCATCAGTGATCCGGGACAGTCCATGAACACTGAAGCTTTCTTT | CAISDPGQSMNTEAFF | . | TRBD1 | TRBJ1-1 | TRBV10-3
TGTGCCAGCAGCTTACAGGCTAGCGGGTCAGAGACCCAGTACTTC | CASSLQASGSETQYF | . | TRBD2 | TRBJ2-5 | TRBV7-7
TGTGCCAGCGCACCGGGACAGAGCAATTCACCCCTCCACTTT | CASAPGQSNSPLHF | . | TRBD1 | TRBJ1-6 | TRBV2
TGTGCCAGTAGAGGGACAGGGCTGAACTATGGCTACACCTTC | CASRGTGLNYGYTF | . | TRBD1 | TRBJ1-2 | TRBV19
TGTGCCAGCAGTGAAGAGTGGGACTTTCGAGATACGCAGTATTTT | CASSEEWDFRDTQYF | . | . | TRBJ2-3 | TRBV2
TGTGCCATCAGTGAGTCAGGGTCAGAAGTCTACTATGGCTACACCTTC | CAISESGSEVYYGYTF | once | . | TRBJ1-2 | TRBV10-3
TGTGCCAGCAGCTTAGAGCCCGGACAGGGAAACGAGCAGTACTTC | CASSLEPGQGNEQYF | . | TRBD1 | TRBJ2-7 | TRBV7-6
TGCGCCAGCAGGCGGGGGAGACGGAAAGAGACCCAGTACTTC | CASRRGRRKETQYF | . | TRBD2 | TRBJ2-5 | TRBV10-2
TGTGCCAGCAGCCGGTACCTAGGGCCAGATACGCAGTATTTT | CASSRYLGPDTQYF | . | . | TRBJ2-3 | TRBV7-7
TGTGCCAGCAGTTTAAGTGGGGTAGGCAGTCTGAGGGATCAGCCCCAGCATTTT | CASSLSGVGSLRDQPQHF | once | . | TRBJ1-5 | TRBV28
TGTGCCAGCAGCCCATGGGGGGGGCGCATGAACACTGAAGCTTTCTTT | CASSPWGGRMNTEAFF | . | . | TRBJ1-1 | TRBV27
TGTGCCAGCAGTGAAATAGGGGGGAGCGGTGAAGCTTTCTTT | CASSEIGGSGEAFF | . | . | TRBJ1-1 | TRBV6-1
TGTGCCAGCAGCTTGGAAAGGCAGAACAATCAGCCCCAGCATTTT | CASSLERQNNQPQHF | . | . | TRBJ1-5 | TRBV5-5
TGTGCAAGTCGCTTAAGGCCCGGGGAGCCCCAGCATTTT | CASRLRPGEPQHF | . | . | TRBJ1-5 | TRBV12-2
TGTGCCAGCAGTGCTACCAGCTCCTACGAGCAGTACTTC | CASSATSSYEQYF | . | . | TRBJ2-7 | TRBV6-1